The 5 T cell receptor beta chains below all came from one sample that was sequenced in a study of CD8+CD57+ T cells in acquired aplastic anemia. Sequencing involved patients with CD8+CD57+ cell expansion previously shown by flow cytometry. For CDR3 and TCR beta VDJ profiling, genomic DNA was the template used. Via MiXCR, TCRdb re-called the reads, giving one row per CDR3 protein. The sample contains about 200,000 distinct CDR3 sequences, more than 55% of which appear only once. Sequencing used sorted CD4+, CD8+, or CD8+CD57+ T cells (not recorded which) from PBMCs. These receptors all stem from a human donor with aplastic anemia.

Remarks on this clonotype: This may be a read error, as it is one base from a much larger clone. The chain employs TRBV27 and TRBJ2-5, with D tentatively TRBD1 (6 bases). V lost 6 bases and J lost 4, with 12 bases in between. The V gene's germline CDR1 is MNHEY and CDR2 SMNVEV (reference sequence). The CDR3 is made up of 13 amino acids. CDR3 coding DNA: TGTGCCAGCAGGGGGGCATTAGCAGAGACCCAGTACTTC. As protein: CASRGALAETQYF.

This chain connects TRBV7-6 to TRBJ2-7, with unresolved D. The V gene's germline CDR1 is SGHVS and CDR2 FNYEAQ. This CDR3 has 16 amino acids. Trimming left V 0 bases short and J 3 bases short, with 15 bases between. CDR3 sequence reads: CASSLAYGSEDYEQYF. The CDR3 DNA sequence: TGTGCCAGCAGCTTAGCGTATGGGTCAGAGGACTACGAGCAGTACTTC.

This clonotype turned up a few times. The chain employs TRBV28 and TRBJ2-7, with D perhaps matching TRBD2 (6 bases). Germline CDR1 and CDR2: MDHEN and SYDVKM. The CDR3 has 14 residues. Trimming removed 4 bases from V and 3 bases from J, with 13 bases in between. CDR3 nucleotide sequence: TGTGCCAGCAGTTCCGGCCTGGGGGGCTACGAGCAGTACTTC. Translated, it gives CASSSGLGGYEQYF.

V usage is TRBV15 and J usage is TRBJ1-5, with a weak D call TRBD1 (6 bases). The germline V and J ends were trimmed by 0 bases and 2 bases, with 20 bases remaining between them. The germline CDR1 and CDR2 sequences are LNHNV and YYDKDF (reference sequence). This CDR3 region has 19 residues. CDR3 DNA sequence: TGTGCCACCAGCAGAGACCACAGGGTCGGAGGGTATGGCAATCAGCCCCAGCATTTT. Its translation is CATSRDHRVGGYGNQPQHF.

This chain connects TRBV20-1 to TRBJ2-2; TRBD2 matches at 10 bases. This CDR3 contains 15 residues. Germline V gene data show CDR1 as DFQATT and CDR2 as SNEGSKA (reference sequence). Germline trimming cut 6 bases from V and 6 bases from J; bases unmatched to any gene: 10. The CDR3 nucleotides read TGCAGTGCGCCGCTAGCGGGAGAAGCGGCCGGGGAGCTGTTTTTT. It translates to CSAPLAGEAAGELFF.